This passage covers 6 T cell receptor beta chains from one sample sequenced in a study of radiotherapy plus CTLA-4 blockade in lung cancer. Measured with immunoSEQ multiplex PCR; TCRdb has only the in-frame clones, and not every one. The sample shows roughly 88,000 clones, approximately 83% of them seen only once. The source was peripheral blood, collected from a patient treated with radiotherapy plus ipilimumab. The source is a human donor with non-small cell lung cancer who had stable disease on radiotherapy plus ipilimumab.

The chain recombines TRBV5-4 with TRBJ2-7; D gene ambiguous. This CDR3 has 11 residues. Trimming cost V 4 bases and J 3 bases, with 5 bases left between them. The germline V gene has CDR1 SGHNT and CDR2 YYREEE (reference sequence). CDR3 protein: CASSRDYEQYF. DNA for the CDR3: TGTGCCAGCAGCAGGGACTACGAGCAGTACTTC.

The chain carries TRBV5-1 and TRBJ2-5; 8 nucleotides align to TRBD1. Germline loops: CDR1 SGHRS, CDR2 YFSETQ. The ends lost 3 bases at V and 5 bases at J; junction bases unmatched: 9. This CDR3 contains 15 residues. This chain's CDR3 is CASSSRQGKGETQYF. CDR3 nucleotides: TGCGCCAGCAGCTCGCGACAGGGGAAGGGGGAGACCCAGTACTTC.

V usage is TRBV28 and J usage is TRBJ2-7; D might be TRBD1 (6 bases). Trimming cost V 3 bases and J 5 bases, with 14 bases left between them. Germline loops: CDR1 MDHEN, CDR2 SYDVKM. The CDR3 contains 14 residues. The CDR3 DNA reads as TGTGCCAGCAGTTTGGCCCCCAGGGGCAACGAGCAGTACTTC. Translating it yields CASSLAPRGNEQYF.

The gene calls are TRBV6-1 and TRBJ2-7; 8 bases map to TRBD1. The CDR3 is 15 residues long. J gave up 2 bases and V 5 bases, and 8 bases lay outside the gene matches. Germline-derived CDR1 and CDR2 are MNHNS and SASEGT. The CDR3: CASSRPGQVTYEQYF. CDR3 nucleotide sequence: TGTGCCAGCAGTCGACCGGGACAGGTCACCTACGAGCAGTACTTC.

V gene TRBV27 combines with J gene TRBJ2-2; D not resolved. The CDR3 runs 13 residues. Germline V gives CDR1 MNHEY, CDR2 SMNVEV (reference sequence). V lost 1 base to trimming and J lost 6 bases, with 6 bases between them. For the CDR3, the DNA is TGTGCCAGCAGTTTATTCGACCCCGGGGAGCTGTTTTTT. Translation gives CASSLFDPGELFF.

The rearrangement links TRBV27 to TRBJ2-7; 8 nucleotides match TRBD1. Germline lookup yields CDR1 MNHEY and CDR2 SMNVEV (reference sequence). Losses at the gene ends were 8 bases for V and 3 bases for J; bases not matched to a gene: 15. The CDR3 is 16 residues long. CDR3 coding DNA: TGTGCCAGCGCCAAAGGAGGGGGCAGGGGGCTCTACGAGCAGTACTTC. Translation: CASAKGGGRGLYEQYF.